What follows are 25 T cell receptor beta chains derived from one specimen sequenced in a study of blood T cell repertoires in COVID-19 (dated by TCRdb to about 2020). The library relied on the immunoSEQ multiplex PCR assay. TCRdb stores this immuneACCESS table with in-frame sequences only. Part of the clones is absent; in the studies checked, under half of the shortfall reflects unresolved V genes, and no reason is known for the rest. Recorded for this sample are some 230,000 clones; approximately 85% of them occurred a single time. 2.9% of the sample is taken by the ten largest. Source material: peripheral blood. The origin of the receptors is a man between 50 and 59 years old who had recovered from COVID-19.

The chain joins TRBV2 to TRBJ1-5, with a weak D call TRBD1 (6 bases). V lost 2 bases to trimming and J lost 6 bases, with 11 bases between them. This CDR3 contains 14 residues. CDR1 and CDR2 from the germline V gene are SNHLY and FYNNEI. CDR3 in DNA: TGTGCCAGCAGTGAAAGGGACATCCGTCAGCCCCAGCATTTT. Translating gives CASSERDIRQPQHF.

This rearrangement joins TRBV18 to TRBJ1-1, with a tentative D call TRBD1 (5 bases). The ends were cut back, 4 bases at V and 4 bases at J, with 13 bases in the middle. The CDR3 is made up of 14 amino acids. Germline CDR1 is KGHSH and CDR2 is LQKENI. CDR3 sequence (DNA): TGTGCCAGCTCACAGGGGATAAAAGGCACTGAAGCTTTCTTT. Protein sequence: CASSQGIKGTEAFF. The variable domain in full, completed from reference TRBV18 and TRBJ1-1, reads NAGVMQNPRHLVRRRGQEARLRCSPMKGHSHVYWYRQLPEEGLKFMVYLQKENIIDESGMPKERFSAEFPKEGPSILRIQQVVRGDSAAYFCASSQGIKGTEAFFGQGTRLTVV.

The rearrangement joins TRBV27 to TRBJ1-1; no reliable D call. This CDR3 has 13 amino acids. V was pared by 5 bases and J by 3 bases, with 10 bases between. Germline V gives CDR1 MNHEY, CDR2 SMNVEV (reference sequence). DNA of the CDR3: TGTGCCAGCAGTCGCTCTGAGTACACTGAAGCTTTCTTT. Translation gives CASSRSEYTEAFF.

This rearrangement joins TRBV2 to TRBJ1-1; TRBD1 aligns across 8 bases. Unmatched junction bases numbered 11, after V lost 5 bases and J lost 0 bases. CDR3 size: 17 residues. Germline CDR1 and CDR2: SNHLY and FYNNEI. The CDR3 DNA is TGTGCCAGCAGTCTACAGGGGGGTTTGACGATGAACACTGAAGCTTTCTTT. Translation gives CASSLQGGLTMNTEAFF.

The CDR3 DNA is TGTGCCAGCAGTCCTCTCTCGGCAGGGAAACATCAGCCCCAGCATTTT. This encodes CASSPLSAGKHQPQHF. The rearrangement uses TRBV27 and TRBJ1-5; a weak D match, TRBD1 (5 bases). The CDR3 consists of 16 residues. V was pared by 5 bases and J by 5 bases, with 19 bases between. The germline V gene encodes CDR1 MNHEY and CDR2 SMNVEV (reference sequence).

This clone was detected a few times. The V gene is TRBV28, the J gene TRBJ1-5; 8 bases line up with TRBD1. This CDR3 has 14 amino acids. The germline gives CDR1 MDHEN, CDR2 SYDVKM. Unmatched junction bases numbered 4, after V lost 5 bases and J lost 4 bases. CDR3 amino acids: CASSPGQGNQPQHF. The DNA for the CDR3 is TGTGCCAGCAGTCCCGGACAGGGAAATCAGCCCCAGCATTTT.

The CDR3 DNA sequence: TGTGCCACCAGTGACGAGGGGGCCGGACCCAACTATGGCTACACCTTC. Protein: CATSDEGAGPNYGYTF. This sequence joins TRBV24-1 and TRBJ1-2, with 7 bases fitting TRBD1. With 4 bases clipped from V and 2 bases from J, the junction kept 9 bases outside the gene matches. CDR1 is KGHDR, CDR2 SFDVKD, per germline. The CDR3 totals 16 residues.

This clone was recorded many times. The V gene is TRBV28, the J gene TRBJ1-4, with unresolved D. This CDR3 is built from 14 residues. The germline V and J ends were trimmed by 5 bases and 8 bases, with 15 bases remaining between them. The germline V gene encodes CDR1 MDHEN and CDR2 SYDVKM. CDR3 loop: CASSPPSRPEKLFF. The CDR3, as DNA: TGTGCCAGCAGTCCCCCGAGCCGCCCAGAAAAACTGTTTTTT.

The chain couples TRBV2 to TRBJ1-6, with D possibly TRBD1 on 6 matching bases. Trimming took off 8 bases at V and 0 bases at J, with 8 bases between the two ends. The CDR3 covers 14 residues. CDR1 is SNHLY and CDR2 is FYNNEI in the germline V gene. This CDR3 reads CASDRSSYNSPLHF. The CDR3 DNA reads TGTGCCAGCGACAGGAGCTCCTATAATTCACCCCTCCACTTT.

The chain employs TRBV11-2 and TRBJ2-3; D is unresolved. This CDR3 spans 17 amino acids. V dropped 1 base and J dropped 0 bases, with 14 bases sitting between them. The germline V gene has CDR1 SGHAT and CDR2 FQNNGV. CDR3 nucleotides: TGTGCCAGCAGCTTAGCTGAGGTGGAGACTAGCACAGATACGCAGTATTTT. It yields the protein CASSLAEVETSTDTQYF.

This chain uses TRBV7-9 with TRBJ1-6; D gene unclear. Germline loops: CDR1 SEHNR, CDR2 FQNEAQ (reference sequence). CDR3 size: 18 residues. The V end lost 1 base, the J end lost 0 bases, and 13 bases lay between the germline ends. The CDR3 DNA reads TGTGCCAGCAGCTTAGTTCAGGCTGCCGTCTCCTATAATTCACCCCTCCACTTT. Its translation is CASSLVQAAVSYNSPLHF.

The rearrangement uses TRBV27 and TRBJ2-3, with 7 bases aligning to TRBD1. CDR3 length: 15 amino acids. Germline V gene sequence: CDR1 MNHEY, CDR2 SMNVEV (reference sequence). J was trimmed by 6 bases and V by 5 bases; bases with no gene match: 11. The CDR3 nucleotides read TGTGCCAGCAGTCCTCGACAGGGAGTAATGGATACGCAGTATTTT. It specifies CASSPRQGVMDTQYF.

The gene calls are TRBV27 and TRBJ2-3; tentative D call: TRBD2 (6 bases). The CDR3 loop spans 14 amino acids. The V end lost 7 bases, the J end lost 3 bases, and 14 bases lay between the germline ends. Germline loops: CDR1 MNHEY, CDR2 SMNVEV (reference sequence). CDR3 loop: CASNPGLRTDTQYF. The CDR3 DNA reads TGTGCCAGCAACCCCGGACTACGTACAGATACGCAGTATTTT.

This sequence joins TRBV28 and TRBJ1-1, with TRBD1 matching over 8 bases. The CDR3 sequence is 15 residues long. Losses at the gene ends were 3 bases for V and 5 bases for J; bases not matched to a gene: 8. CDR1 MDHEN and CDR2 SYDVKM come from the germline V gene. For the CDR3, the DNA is TGTGCCAGCAGTTTGGCGACAGGGGCGCTGACTGAAGCTTTCTTT. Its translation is CASSLATGALTEAFF.

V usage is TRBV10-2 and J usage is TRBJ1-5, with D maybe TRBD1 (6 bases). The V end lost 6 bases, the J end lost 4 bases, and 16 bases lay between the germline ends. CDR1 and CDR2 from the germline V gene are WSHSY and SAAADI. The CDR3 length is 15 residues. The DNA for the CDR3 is TGCGCCAGCAGCCGACAGGAGAATTCGAATCAGCCCCAGCATTTT. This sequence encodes CASSRQENSNQPQHF.

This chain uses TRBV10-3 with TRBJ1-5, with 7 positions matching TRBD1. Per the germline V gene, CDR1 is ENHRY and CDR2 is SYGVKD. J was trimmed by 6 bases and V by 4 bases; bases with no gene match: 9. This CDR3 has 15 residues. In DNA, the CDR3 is TGTGCCATCAGTGGTTCAGGGGGAGAGGGTCAGCCCCAGCATTTT. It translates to CAISGSGGEGQPQHF.

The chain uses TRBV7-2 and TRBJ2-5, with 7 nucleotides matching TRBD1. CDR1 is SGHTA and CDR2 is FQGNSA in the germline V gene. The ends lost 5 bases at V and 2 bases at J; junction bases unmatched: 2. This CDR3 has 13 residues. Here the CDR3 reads CASSRDRQETQYF. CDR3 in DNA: TGTGCCAGCAGCCGGGACAGACAAGAGACCCAGTACTTC. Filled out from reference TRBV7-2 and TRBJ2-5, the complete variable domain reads GAGVSQSPSNKVTEKGKDVELRCDPISGHTALYWYRQSLGQGLEFLIYFQGNSAPDKSGLPSDRFSAERTGGSVSTLTIQRTQQEDSAVYLCASSRDRQETQYFGPGTRLLVL.

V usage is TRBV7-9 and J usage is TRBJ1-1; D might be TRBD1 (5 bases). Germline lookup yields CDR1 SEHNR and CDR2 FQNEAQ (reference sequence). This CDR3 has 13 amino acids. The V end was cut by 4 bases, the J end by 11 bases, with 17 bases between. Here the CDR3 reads CASSSTLPGGAFF. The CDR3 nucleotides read TGTGCCAGCAGCTCGACACTTCCGGGGGGGGCTTTCTTT.

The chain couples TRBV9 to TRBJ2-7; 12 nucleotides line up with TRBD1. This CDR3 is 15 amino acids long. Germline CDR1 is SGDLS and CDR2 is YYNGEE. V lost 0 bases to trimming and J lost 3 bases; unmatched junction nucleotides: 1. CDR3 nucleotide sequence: TGTGCCAGCAGCGTAGGGGACAGGGGGCTCTACGAGCAGTACTTC. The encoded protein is CASSVGDRGLYEQYF. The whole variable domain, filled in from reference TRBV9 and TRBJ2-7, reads DSGVTQTPKHLITATGQRVTLRCSPRSGDLSVYWYQQSLDQGLQFLIQYYNGEERAKGNILERFSAQQFPDLHSELNLSSLELGDSALYFCASSVGDRGLYEQYFGPGTRLTVT.

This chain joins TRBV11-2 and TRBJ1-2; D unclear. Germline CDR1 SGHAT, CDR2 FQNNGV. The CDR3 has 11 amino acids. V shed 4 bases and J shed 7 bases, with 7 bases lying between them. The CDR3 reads CASSSLGGYTF. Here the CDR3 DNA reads TGTGCCAGCAGCTCCCTAGGTGGCTACACCTTC.

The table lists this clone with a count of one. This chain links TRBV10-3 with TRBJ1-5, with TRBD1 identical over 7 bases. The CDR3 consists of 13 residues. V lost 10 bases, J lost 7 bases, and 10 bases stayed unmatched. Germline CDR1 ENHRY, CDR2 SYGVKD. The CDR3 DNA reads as TGTGCCACCAGAGCAGGGGGAAGCCAGCCCCAGCATTTT. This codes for CATRAGGSQPQHF.

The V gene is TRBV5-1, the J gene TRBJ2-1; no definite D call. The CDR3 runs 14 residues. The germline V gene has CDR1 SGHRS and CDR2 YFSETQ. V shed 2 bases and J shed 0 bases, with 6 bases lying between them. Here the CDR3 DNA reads TGCGCCAGCAGCTTAACAGCCTCCTACAATGAGCAGTTCTTC. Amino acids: CASSLTASYNEQFF. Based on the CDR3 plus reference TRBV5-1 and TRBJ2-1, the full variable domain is KAGVTQTPRYLIKTRGQQVTLSCSPISGHRSVSWYQQTPGQGLQFLFEYFSETQRNKGNFPGRFSGRQFSNSRSEMNVSTLELGDSALYLCASSLTASYNEQFFGPGTRLTVL.

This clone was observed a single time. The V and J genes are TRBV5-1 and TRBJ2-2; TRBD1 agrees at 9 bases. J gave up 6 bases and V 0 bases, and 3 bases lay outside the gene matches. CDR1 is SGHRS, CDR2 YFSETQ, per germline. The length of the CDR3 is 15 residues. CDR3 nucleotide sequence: TGCGCCAGCAGCTTGGAGACAGGGGGTCCCGGGGAGCTGTTTTTT. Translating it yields CASSLETGGPGELFF. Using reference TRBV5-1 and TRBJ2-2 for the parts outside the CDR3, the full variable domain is KAGVTQTPRYLIKTRGQQVTLSCSPISGHRSVSWYQQTPGQGLQFLFEYFSETQRNKGNFPGRFSGRQFSNSRSEMNVSTLELGDSALYLCASSLETGGPGELFFGEGSRLTVL.

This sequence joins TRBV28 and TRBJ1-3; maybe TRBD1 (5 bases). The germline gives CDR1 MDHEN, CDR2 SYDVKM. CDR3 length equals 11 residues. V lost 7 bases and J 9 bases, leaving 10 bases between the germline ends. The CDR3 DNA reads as TGTGCCAGCAAGCGGGGCGGCACCATATATTTT. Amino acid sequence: CASKRGGTIYF.

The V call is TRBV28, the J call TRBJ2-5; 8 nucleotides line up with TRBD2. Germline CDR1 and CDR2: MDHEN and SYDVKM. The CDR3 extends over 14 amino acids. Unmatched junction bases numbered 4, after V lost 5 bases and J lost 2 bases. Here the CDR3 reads CASSALAGQETQYF. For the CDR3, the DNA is TGTGCCAGCAGTGCCTTAGCGGGGCAAGAGACCCAGTACTTC. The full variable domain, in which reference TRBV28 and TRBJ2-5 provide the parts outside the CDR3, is DVKVTQSSRYLVKRTGEKVFLECVQDMDHENMFWYRQDPGLGLRLIYFSYDVKMKEKGDIPEGYSVSREKKERFSLILESASTNQTSMYLCASSALAGQETQYFGPGTRLLVL.